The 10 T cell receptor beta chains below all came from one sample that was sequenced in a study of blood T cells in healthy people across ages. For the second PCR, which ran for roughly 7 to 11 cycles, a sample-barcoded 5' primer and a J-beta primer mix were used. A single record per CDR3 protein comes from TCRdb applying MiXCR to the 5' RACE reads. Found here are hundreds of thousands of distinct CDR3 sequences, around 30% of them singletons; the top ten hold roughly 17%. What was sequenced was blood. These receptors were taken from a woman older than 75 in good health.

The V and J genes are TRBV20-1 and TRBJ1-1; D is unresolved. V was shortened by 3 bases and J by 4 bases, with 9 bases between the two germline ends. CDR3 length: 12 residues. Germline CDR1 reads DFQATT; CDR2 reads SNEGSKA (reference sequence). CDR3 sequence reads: CSARRGVTEAFF. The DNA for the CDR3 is TGCAGTGCTAGGCGCGGGGTCACTGAAGCTTTCTTT.

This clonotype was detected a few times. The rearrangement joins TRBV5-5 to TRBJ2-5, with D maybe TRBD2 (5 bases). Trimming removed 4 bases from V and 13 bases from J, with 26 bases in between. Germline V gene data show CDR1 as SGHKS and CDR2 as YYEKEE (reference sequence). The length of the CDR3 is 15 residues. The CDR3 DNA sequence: TGTGCCAGCAGCCTAATGGGGAGAGGGTCGGAGGAGCTGTACTTC. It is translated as CASSLMGRGSEELYF.

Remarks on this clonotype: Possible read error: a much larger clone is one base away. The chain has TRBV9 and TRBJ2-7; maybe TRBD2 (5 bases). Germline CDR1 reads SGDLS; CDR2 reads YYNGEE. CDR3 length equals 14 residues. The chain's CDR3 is CASSARVASYEHYF. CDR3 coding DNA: TGTGCCAGCAGCGCCAGAGTGGCTAGCTACGAGCACTACTTC.

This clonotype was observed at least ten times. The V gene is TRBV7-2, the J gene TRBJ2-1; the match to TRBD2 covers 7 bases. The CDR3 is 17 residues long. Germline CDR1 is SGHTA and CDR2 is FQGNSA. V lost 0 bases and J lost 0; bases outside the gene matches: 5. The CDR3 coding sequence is TGTGCCAGCAGCTTAGCAACTTCGGGGGGCTCCTACAATGAGCAGTTCTTC. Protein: CASSLATSGGSYNEQFF.

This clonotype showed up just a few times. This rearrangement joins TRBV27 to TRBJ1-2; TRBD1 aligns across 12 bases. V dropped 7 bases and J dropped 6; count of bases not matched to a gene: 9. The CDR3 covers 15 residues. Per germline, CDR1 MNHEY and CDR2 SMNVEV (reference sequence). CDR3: CASTPGTGGVHGYTF. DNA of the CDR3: TGTGCCAGCACCCCGGGGACAGGGGGCGTTCATGGCTACACCTTC.

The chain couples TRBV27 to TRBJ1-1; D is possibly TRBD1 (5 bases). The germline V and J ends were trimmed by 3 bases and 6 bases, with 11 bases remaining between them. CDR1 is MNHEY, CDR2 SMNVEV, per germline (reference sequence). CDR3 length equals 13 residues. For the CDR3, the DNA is TGTGCCAGCAGTTTTTCCCCAGGGCCTGAAGCTTTCTTT. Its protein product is CASSFSPGPEAFF.

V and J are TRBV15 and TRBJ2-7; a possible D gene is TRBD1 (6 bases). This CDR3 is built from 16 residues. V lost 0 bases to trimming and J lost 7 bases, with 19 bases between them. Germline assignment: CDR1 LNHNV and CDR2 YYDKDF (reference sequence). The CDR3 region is CATSRDAGAHLPEQYF. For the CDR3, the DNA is TGTGCCACCAGCAGAGATGCAGGGGCCCATCTTCCTGAGCAGTACTTC.

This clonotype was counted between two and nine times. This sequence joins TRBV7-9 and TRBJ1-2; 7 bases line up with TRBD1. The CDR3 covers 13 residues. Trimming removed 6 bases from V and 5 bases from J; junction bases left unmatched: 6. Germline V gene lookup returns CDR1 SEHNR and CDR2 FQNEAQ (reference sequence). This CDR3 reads CASSQQGSYGYTF. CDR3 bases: TGTGCCAGCAGTCAACAGGGGTCGTATGGCTACACCTTC.

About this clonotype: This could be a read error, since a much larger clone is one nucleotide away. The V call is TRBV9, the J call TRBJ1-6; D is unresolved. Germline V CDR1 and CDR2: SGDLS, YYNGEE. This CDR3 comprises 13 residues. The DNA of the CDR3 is TGTGCCAACAGCGTAGAGGTAAATTCACCCCTCCACTTT. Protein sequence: CANSVEVNSPLHF.

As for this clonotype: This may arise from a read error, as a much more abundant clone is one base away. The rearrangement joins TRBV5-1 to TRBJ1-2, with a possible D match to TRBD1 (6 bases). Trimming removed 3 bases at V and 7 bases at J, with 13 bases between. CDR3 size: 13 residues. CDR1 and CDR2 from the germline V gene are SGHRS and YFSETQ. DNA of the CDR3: TGCGCCAGCAGCTCCCAACCAGGGGCTGGCTACACCTTC. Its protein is CASSSQPGAGYTF.